The 6 T cell receptor beta chains below come from one sample, sequenced in a study of blood T cells in healthy people across ages. Sample-barcoded 5' priming and a J-beta primer mix drove a second PCR of roughly 7 to 11 cycles. TCRdb redid the calling of the 5' RACE reads with MiXCR, one entry per CDR3 protein. The sample shows around 790,000 distinct CDR3 sequences, 40% to 50% of them seen only once. Sequenced input: blood. These receptors all come from a man aged 60 to 75 in good health.

The chain carries TRBV27 and TRBJ2-7; 10 bases line up with TRBD1. The CDR3 is 16 residues long. CDR1 is MNHEY and CDR2 is SMNVEV in the germline V gene (reference sequence). Trimming removed 5 bases from V and 1 base from J; junction bases left unmatched: 8. CDR3 sequence reads: CASSPRQGASSYEQYF. The CDR3 bases are TGTGCCAGCAGTCCGAGACAGGGGGCATCGTCCTACGAGCAGTACTTC.

This chain connects TRBV5-1 to TRBJ2-6; 7 bases are a match to TRBD1. Per germline, CDR1 SGHRS and CDR2 YFSETQ. V lost 4 bases and J lost 0; bases outside the gene matches: 7. CDR3 length equals 17 residues. DNA of the CDR3: TGCGCCAGCAGCCCAGACAGGGTTCGCTCTGGGGCCAACGTCCTGACTTTC. Encoded protein: CASSPDRVRSGANVLTF.

The chain employs TRBV19 and TRBJ1-1; 7 nucleotides agree with TRBD1. V lost 8 bases to trimming and J lost 1 base; unmatched junction nucleotides: 13. This CDR3 has 16 amino acids. The germline gives CDR1 LNHDA, CDR2 SQIVND (reference sequence). As DNA, the CDR3 is TGTGCCAGTTCTTACGGGACAGCGCGTACGAACACTGAAGCTTTCTTT. Translation gives CASSYGTARTNTEAFF.

A note on this clonotype: With a much larger clone just one base away, this may be a read error. The chain couples TRBV11-3 to TRBJ1-1; D remains ambiguous. V was pared by 4 bases and J by 13 bases, with 19 bases between. CDR3 size: 13 residues. Germline values: CDR1 SGHNT, CDR2 YENEEA. CDR3 region: CASSSQWRMKVFF. CDR3 nucleotides: TGTGCCAGCAGCTCGCAATGGAGAATGAAGGTTTTCTTT.

This clonotype was detected ten times or more. V usage is TRBV2 and J usage is TRBJ1-5; TRBD1 matches at 7 bases. CDR3 size: 14 residues. Looked up from germline, CDR1 is SNHLY and CDR2 is FYNNEI. J gave up 3 bases and V 5 bases, and 4 bases lay outside the gene matches. The CDR3 coding sequence is TGTGCCAGCAGTTACAGGGGACTCAATCAGCCCCAGCATTTT. Translating it yields CASSYRGLNQPQHF.

The chain is built from TRBV30 and TRBJ2-5; 11 nucleotides line up with TRBD1. Germline V gene data show CDR1 as GTSNPN and CDR2 as SVGIG (reference sequence). CDR3 length: 14 residues. The trim removed 3 bases at V and 4 bases at J, leaving 4 bases unmatched. The CDR3 is CAWSPGQGAETQYF. The CDR3 DNA is TGTGCCTGGAGCCCCGGACAGGGGGCAGAGACCCAGTACTTC. The entire variable domain, with the rest obtained from reference TRBV30 and TRBJ2-5, is as follows: SQTIHQWPATLVQPVGSPLSLECTVEGTSNPNLYWYRQAAGRGLQLLFYSVGIGQISSEVPQNLSASRPQDRQFILSSKKLLLSDSGFYLCAWSPGQGAETQYFGPGTRLLVL.